Here is one T cell receptor (beta chain) with its context. The sample belongs to a study of control samples from healthy donors and cancer patients. The CDR3 length is 16 residues. The V end lost 0 bases, the J end lost 4 bases, and 15 bases lay between the germline ends. From germline, CDR1 is MRHNA and CDR2 SNTAGT. Clones were sequenced by immunoSEQ multiplex PCR, and TCRdb holds only the in-frame ones, with some missing. Of 65,000 to 90,000 clones detected, about 87% appear once; the ten largest clones hold 15% to 25%. This TCR was recovered from a man aged 50 or older in good health. The chain uses TRBV6-4 and TRBJ1-2; weak D call: TRBD1 (6 bases). The sample was blood. CDR3 sequence (DNA): TGTGCCAGCAGTGACTCGATTTCAGGGGTACCCTATGGCTACACCTTC. As protein: CASSDSISGVPYGYTF.